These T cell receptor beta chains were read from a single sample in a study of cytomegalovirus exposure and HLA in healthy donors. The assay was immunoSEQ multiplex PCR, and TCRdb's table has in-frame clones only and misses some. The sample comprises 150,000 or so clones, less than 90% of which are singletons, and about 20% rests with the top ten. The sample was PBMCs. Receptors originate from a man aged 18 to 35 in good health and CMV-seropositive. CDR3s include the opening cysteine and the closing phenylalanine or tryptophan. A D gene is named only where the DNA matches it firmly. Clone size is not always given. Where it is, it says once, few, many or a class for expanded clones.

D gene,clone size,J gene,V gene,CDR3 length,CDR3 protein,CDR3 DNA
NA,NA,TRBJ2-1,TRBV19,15,CASIKGGPSYNEQFF,TGTGCCAGTATAAAGGGGGGGCCCTCCTACAATGAGCAGTTCTTC
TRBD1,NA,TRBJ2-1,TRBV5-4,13,CASSLTGGSEQFF,TGTGCCAGCAGCTTAACAGGGGGCAGTGAGCAGTTCTTC
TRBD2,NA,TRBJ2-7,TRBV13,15,CASSTPSGGFYEQYF,TGTGCCAGCAGCACTCCTAGCGGGGGTTTCTACGAGCAGTACTTC
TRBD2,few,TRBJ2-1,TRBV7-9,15,CASSLAAGGLNEQFF,TGTGCCAGCAGCTTAGCAGCGGGGGGGCTTAATGAGCAGTTCTTC
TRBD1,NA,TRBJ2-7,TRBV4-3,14,CASSQDDRDHEQYF,TGCGCCAGCAGCCAAGATGACAGGGACCACGAGCAGTACTTC
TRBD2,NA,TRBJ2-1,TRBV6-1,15,CASTRLAGSYNEQFF,TGTGCCAGCACGCGTCTAGCGGGAAGCTACAATGAGCAGTTCTTC
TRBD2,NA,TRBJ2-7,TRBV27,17,CASSFLPGTSASYEQYF,TGTGCCAGCAGTTTCCTTCCCGGGACTAGCGCCTCCTACGAGCAGTACTTC
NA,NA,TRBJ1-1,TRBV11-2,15,CASSLGTGRGTEAFF,TGTGCCAGCAGCTTAGGGACGGGCCGGGGCACTGAAGCTTTCTTT
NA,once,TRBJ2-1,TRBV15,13,CATSRGADNEQFF,TGTGCCACCAGCAGAGGGGCAGACAATGAGCAGTTCTTC
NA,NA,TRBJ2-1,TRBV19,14,CASSKASSYNEQFF,TGTGCCAGTTCCAAAGCTAGCTCCTACAATGAGCAGTTCTTC
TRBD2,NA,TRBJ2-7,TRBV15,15,CATSTRTSGTYEQYF,TGTGCCACCAGCACCCGGACTAGCGGAACCTACGAGCAGTACTTC
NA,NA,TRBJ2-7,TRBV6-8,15,CASSYSGEAGDEQYF,TGTGCCAGCAGTTACAGCGGTGAAGCTGGGGACGAGCAGTACTTC
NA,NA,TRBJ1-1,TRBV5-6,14,CASSGQGGRSEAFF,TGTGCCAGCAGCGGGCAGGGTGGAAGGTCTGAAGCTTTCTTT
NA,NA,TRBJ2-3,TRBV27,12,CASRHHRDTQYF,TGTGCCAGCAGACACCACAGAGATACGCAGTATTTT
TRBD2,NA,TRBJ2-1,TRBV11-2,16,CASSLAFPSGDNEQFF,TGTGCCAGCAGCTTAGCTTTCCCTAGCGGTGACAATGAGCAGTTCTTC
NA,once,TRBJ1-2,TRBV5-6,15,CASSLEGHRRGGYTF,TGTGCCAGCAGCTTGGAAGGTCACAGGCGGGGAGGCTACACCTTC
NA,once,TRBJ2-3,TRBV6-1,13,CASSADTADTQYF,TGTGCCAGCAGTGCGGACACGGCAGATACGCAGTATTTT
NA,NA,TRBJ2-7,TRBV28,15,CASRPPGGKSYEQYF,TGTGCCAGCAGGCCCCCTGGGGGGAAGAGCTACGAGCAGTACTTC
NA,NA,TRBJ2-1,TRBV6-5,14,CASSYGGSYNEQFF,TGTGCCAGCAGTTACGGAGGCTCCTACAATGAGCAGTTCTTC
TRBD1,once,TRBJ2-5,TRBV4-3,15,CASSQGGQGLETQYF,TGCGCCAGCAGCCAAGGGGGACAGGGGTTGGAGACCCAGTACTTC
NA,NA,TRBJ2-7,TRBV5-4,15,CASSLGQDGGYEQYF,TGTGCCAGCAGCTTGGGACAGGACGGTGGCTACGAGCAGTACTTC
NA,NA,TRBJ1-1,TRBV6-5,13,CASSFTGNTEAFF,TGTGCCAGCAGTTTTACCGGGAACACTGAAGCTTTCTTT
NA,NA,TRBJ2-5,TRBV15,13,CATSPRGEETQYF,TGTGCCACCAGTCCCCGGGGAGAAGAGACCCAGTACTTC
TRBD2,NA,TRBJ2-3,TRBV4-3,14,CAGLSSGGLYTQYF,TGCGCCGGCTTAAGTAGCGGGGGTTTATATACGCAGTATTTT
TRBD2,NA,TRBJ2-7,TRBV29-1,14,CSVTAGGSTYEQYF,TGCAGCGTTACAGCGGGAGGGTCCACCTACGAGCAGTACTTC
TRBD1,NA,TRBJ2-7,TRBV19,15,CASSTHRGPAYEQYF,TGTGCCAGTAGTACTCACAGGGGGCCCGCCTACGAGCAGTACTTC
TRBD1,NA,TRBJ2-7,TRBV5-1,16,CASSLRGGQGTYEQYF,TGCGCCAGCAGTTTGCGGGGAGGACAGGGGACCTACGAGCAGTACTTC
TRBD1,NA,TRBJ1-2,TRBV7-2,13,CASSFEQGYGYTF,TGTGCCAGCAGCTTCGAACAGGGGTATGGCTACACCTTC
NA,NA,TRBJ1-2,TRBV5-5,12,CASSTPGDGYTF,TGTGCCAGCAGCACCCCGGGGGATGGCTACACCTTC
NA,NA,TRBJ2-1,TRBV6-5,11,CASRRDGEQFF,TGTGCCAGCAGACGGGATGGTGAGCAGTTCTTC
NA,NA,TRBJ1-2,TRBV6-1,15,CASSVETVANYGYTF,TGTGCCAGCAGTGTCGAGACAGTCGCTAACTATGGCTACACCTTC
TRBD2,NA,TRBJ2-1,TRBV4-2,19,CASSQGFGSGREVGNEQFF,TGTGCCAGCAGCCAAGGATTCGGTAGCGGGAGGGAGGTGGGGAATGAGCAGTTCTTC
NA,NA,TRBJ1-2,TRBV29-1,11,CSVGGPRGYTF,TGCAGCGTTGGAGGTCCCCGTGGCTACACCTTC
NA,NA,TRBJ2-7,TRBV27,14,CASSQSGQPYEQYF,TGTGCCAGCTCCCAGAGCGGGCAACCCTACGAGCAGTACTTC
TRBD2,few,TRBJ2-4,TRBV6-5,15,CASRPGLAVKNIQYF,TGTGCCAGCAGACCGGGACTAGCAGTCAAAAACATTCAGTACTTC